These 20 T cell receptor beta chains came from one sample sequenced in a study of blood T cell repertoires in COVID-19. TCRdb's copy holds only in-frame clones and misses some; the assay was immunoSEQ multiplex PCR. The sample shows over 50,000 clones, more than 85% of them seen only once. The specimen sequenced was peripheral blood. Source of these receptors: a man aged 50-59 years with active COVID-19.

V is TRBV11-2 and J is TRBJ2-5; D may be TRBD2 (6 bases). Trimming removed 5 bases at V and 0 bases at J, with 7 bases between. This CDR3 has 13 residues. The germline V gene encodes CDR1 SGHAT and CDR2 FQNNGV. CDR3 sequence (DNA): TGTGCCAGCAGCCGGGGGAACCAAGAGACCCAGTACTTC. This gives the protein CASSRGNQETQYF.

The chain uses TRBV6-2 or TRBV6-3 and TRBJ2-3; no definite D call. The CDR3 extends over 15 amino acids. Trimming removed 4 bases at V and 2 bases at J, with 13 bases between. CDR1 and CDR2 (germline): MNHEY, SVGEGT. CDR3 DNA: TGTGCCAGCAGTTCAATAGAGATAGACACAGATACGCAGTATTTT. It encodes CASSSIEIDTDTQYF.

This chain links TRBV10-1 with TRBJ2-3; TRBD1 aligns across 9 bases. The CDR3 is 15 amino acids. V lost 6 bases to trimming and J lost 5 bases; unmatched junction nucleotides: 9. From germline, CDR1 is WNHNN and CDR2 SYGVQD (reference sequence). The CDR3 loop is CASSGLQGAGDTQYF. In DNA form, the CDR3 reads TGCGCCAGCAGCGGACTACAGGGGGCGGGAGATACGCAGTATTTT.

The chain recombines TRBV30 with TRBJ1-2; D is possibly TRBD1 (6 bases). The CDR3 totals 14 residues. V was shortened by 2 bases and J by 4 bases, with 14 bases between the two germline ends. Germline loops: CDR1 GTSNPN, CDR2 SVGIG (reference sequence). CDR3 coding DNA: TGTGCCTGGAGTCCTAACAGGGACGCCTATGGCTACACCTTC. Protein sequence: CAWSPNRDAYGYTF.

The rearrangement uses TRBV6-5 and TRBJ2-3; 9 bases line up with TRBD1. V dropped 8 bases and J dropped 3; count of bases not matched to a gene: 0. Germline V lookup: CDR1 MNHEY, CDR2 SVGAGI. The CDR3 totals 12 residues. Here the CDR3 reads CASGQGTDTQYF. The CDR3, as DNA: TGTGCCAGCGGACAGGGGACAGATACGCAGTATTTT.

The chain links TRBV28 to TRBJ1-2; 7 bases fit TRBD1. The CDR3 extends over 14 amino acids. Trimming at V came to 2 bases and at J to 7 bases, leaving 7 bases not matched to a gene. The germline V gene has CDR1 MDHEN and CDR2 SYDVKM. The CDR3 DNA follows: TGTGCCAGCAGTTTAAGGCAGGGGGTGAGTGGCTACACCTTC. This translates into CASSLRQGVSGYTF.

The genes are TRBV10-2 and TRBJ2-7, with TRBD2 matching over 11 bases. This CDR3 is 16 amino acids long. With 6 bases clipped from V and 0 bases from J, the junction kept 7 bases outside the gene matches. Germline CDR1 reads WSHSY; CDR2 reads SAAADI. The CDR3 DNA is TGCGCCAGCAGACACCCCGGGACTAGCGGCTCCTACGAGCAGTACTTC. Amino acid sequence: CASRHPGTSGSYEQYF.

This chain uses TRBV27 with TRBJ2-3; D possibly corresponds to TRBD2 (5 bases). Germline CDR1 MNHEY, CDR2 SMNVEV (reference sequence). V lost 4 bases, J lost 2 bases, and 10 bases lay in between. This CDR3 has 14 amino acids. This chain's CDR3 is CASSSLADTDTQYF. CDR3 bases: TGTGCCAGCAGTTCGCTAGCAGACACAGATACGCAGTATTTT.

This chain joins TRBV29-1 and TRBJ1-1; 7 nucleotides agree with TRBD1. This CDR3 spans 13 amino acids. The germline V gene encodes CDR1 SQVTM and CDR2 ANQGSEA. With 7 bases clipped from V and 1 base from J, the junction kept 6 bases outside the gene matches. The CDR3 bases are TGCAGCGCGAGAGGGGGCCCGAACACTGAAGCTTTCTTT. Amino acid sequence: CSARGGPNTEAFF. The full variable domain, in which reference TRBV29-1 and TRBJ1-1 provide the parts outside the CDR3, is SAVISQKPSRDICQRGTSLTIQCQVDSQVTMMFWYRQQPGQSLTLIATANQGSEATYESGFVIDKFPISRPNLTFSTLTVSNMSPEDSSIYLCSARGGPNTEAFFGQGTRLTVV.

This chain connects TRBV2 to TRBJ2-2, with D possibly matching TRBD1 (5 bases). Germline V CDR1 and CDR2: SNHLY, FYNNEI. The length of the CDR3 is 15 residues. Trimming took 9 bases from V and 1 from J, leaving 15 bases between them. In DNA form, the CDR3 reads TGTGCCAGTGGGATTGACAGTTGGAACACCGGGGAGCTGTTTTTT. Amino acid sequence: CASGIDSWNTGELFF.

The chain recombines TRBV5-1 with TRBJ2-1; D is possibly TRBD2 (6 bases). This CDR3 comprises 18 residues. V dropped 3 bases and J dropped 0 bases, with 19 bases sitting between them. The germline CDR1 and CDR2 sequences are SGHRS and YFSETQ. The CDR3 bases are TGCGCCAGCAGCTCGGGGTCTGCGGGATTAAGCTCCTACAATGAGCAGTTCTTC. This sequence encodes CASSSGSAGLSSYNEQFF.

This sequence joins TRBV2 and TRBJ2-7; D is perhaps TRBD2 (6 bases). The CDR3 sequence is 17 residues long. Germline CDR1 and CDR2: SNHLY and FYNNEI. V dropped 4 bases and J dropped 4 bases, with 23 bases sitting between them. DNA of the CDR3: TGTGCCAGCAGTGTGTATCCGACGGGGGTTGGAGGGTACGAGCAGTACTTC. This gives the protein CASSVYPTGVGGYEQYF.

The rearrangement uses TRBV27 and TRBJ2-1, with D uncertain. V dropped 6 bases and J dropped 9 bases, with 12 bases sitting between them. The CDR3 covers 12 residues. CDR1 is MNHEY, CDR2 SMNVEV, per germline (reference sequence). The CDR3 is CASRSDSSEQFF. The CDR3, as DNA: TGTGCCAGCAGATCCGACTCCAGTGAGCAGTTCTTC.

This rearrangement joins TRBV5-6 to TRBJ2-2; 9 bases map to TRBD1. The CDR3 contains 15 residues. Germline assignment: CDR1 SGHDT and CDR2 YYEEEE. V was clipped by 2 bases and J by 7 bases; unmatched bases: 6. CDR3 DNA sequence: TGTGCCAGCAGCTTCCTCGGGACAGGGCTCGGGGAGCTGTTTTTT. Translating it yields CASSFLGTGLGELFF.

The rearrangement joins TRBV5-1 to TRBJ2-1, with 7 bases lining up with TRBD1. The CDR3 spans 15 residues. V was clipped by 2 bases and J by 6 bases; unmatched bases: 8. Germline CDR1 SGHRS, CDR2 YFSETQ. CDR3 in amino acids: CASSFLQGSPNEQFF. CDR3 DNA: TGCGCCAGCAGCTTCCTACAGGGGTCCCCCAATGAGCAGTTCTTC.

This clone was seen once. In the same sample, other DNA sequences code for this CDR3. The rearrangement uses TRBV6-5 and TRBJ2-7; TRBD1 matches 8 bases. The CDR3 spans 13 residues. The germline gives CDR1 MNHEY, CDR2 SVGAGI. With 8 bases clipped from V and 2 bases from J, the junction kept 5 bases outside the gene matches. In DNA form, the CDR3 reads TGTGCCAGCCTCGGGACAGGCCCCTACGAGCAGTACTTC. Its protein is CASLGTGPYEQYF.

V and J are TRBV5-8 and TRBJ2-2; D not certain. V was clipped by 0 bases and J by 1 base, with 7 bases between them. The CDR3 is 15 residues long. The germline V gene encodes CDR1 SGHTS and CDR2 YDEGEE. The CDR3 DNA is TGTGCCAGCAGCTTGGGTCAGAAGAACACCGGGGAGCTGTTTTTT. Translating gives CASSLGQKNTGELFF. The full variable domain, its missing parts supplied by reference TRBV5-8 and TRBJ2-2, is EAGVTQSPTHLIKTRGQQATLRCSPISGHTSVYWYQQALGLGLQFLLWYDEGEERNRGNFPPRFSGRQFPNYSSELNVNALELEDSALYLCASSLGQKNTGELFFGEGSRLTVL.

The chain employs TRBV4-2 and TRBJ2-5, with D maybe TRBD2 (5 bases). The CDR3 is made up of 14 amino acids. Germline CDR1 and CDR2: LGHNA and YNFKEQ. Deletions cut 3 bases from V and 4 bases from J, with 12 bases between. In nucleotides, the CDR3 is TGTGCCAGCAGCCATGCGGGCGATATAGAGACCCAGTACTTC. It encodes CASSHAGDIETQYF.

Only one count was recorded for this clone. The CDR3 reads CASSYRTSGNTGELFF. CDR3 coding DNA: TGTGCCAGCAGTTACCGAACTAGCGGGAACACCGGGGAGCTGTTTTTT. This sequence joins TRBV3-1 (or the pseudogene TRBV3-2) and TRBJ2-2, with 8 bases matching TRBD2. CDR3 length equals 16 residues. The V segment lost 6 bases and the J segment 1 base; nucleotides outside the gene matches: 7. Germline CDR1 LGHDT, CDR2 YNNKEL (reference sequence).

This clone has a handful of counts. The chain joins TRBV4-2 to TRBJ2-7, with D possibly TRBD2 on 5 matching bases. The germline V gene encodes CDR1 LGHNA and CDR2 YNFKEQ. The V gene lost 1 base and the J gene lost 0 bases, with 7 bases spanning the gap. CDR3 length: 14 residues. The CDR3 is CASSQVAGSYEQYF. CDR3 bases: TGTGCCAGCAGCCAAGTCGCGGGCTCCTACGAGCAGTACTTC.